This is a list of T cell receptor beta chains from one sample in a study of blood T cell repertoires in COVID-19. TCRdb's copy holds only in-frame clones and misses some; the assay was immunoSEQ multiplex PCR. The sample yields tens of thousands of clones, roughly 86% seen once. The sample comprised peripheral blood. The receptors stem from a man aged 70-80 years with active COVID-19. Both conserved end residues are part of each CDR3. The D gene is left open where the match is weak. Some rows mark clone size as missing; the rest say once, few, many or name a class of expanded clone.

v_gene	len	j_gene	d_gene	abundance	CDR3aa	CDR3nt
TRBV2	15	TRBJ1-5	TRBD1	few	CASRYGTGNEQPQHF	TGTGCCAGCAGATACGGGACAGGGAATGAACAGCCCCAGCATTTT
TRBV9	14	TRBJ2-2	-	few	CASSVAGGFGELFF	TGTGCCAGCAGCGTAGCCGGGGGATTCGGGGAGCTGTTTTTT
TRBV12-1	19	TRBJ2-5	-	once	CASSFFIHRLAHVQETQYF	TGTGCCAGCAGCTTCTTTATCCATCGATTGGCCCACGTCCAAGAGACCCAGTACTTC
TRBV12-5	14	TRBJ1-5	-	-	CASAEPGVQQPQHF	TGTGCTAGTGCCGAGCCGGGGGTTCAACAGCCCCAGCATTTT
TRBV7-2	14	TRBJ2-3	TRBD2	-	CASRKTGGGDTQYF	TGTGCCAGCAGGAAGACTGGGGGGGGAGATACGCAGTATTTT
TRBV19	13	TRBJ1-2	-	-	CASSSRREGGYTF	TGTGCCAGTAGTAGCCGACGGGAAGGAGGCTACACCTTC
TRBV6-5	13	TRBJ2-7	-	-	CASSYPPTGEQYF	TGTGCCAGCAGTTACCCCCCCACGGGGGAGCAGTACTTC
TRBV7-9	11	TRBJ2-1	TRBD2	-	CASSFGLAGVF	TGTGCCAGCAGCTTCGGACTAGCGGGGGTCTTC
TRBV5-6	19	TRBJ2-1	TRBD2	-	CASSLANFASGGTYNEQFF	TGTGCCAGCAGCTTGGCCAACTTCGCTAGCGGGGGAACCTACAATGAGCAGTTCTTC
TRBV5-5	15	TRBJ2-7	-	-	CASTRGASVSYEQYF	TGTGCCAGCACCCGGGGGGCTAGCGTCTCCTACGAGCAGTACTTC
TRBV19	14	TRBJ1-1	-	-	CASSKGGSATEAFF	TGTGCCAGTAGTAAGGGGGGGTCGGCCACTGAAGCTTTCTTT
TRBV7-9	17	TRBJ2-5	TRBD1	few	CASSLGGGQAFSETQYF	TGTGCCAGCAGCTTAGGGGGTGGACAGGCCTTCTCGGAGACCCAGTACTTC
TRBV6-4	13	TRBJ2-3	-	medium-sized	CASSAQETDTQYF	TGTGCCAGCAGTGCACAGGAGACAGATACGCAGTATTTT
TRBV19	15	TRBJ1-5	TRBD1	-	CASTRGTVSNQPQHF	TGTGCCAGTACCAGAGGGACAGTTAGCAATCAGCCCCAGCATTTT
TRBV27	16	TRBJ2-1	TRBD1	-	CASSSTGGSGSNEQFF	TGTGCCAGCAGCAGCACAGGGGGTTCAGGCTCGAATGAGCAGTTCTTC
TRBV4-1	16	TRBJ1-4	-	-	CASSQDTGILSEKLFF	TGCGCCAGCAGCCAAGACACAGGGATCCTATCTGAAAAACTGTTTTTT
TRBV4-3	14	TRBJ2-1	TRBD2	-	CASSQLGGDNEQFF	TGCGCCAGCAGCCAACTGGGAGGGGACAATGAGCAGTTCTTC
TRBV2	16	TRBJ2-3	TRBD2	few	CASSPPRALGGDTQYF	TGTGCCAGCAGCCCCCCCCGCGCTCTCGGGGGGGATACGCAGTATTTT
TRBV2	13	TRBJ2-7	TRBD1	-	CASSVTGEIEQYF	TGTGCCAGCAGTGTGACAGGGGAAATCGAGCAGTACTTC
TRBV5-6	18	TRBJ1-5	TRBD1	-	CASSLGTGRLMSNQPQHF	TGTGCCAGCAGCTTAGGGACAGGAAGGCTCATGTCCAATCAGCCCCAGCATTTT
TRBV5-5	13	TRBJ1-1	-	-	CASSLAQRGRAFF	TGTGCCAGCAGCTTGGCGCAAAGGGGAAGGGCTTTCTTT
TRBV7-2	15	TRBJ2-1	TRBD2	-	CASSLSGGTHNEQFF	TGTGCCAGCAGCTTAAGCGGGGGGACCCACAATGAGCAGTTCTTC
TRBV19	17	TRBJ2-1	TRBD2	-	CASSILRTSGGHDEQFF	TGTGCCAGTAGTATCCTCAGGACTAGCGGGGGCCACGATGAGCAGTTCTTC
TRBV11-3	16	TRBJ2-1	TRBD2	-	CASRAAGTSGGYEQFF	TGTGCCAGCAGGGCCGCTGGGACTAGCGGGGGTTATGAGCAGTTCTTC
TRBV6-5	14	TRBJ2-7	-	-	CASSYQQDSYEQYF	TGTGCCAGCAGTTACCAACAGGACTCCTACGAGCAGTACTTC
TRBV30	15	TRBJ1-4	-	-	CAWSRTGPRNEKLFF	TGTGCCTGGAGTCGAACAGGTCCGCGAAATGAAAAACTGTTTTTT
TRBV9	15	TRBJ1-2	-	-	CASSPEGGDGYGYTF	TGTGCCAGCAGCCCCGAGGGAGGGGACGGCTATGGCTACACCTTC
TRBV30	13	TRBJ2-2	-	-	CAWRFTGTGELFF	TGTGCCTGGAGATTTACGGGGACCGGGGAGCTGTTTTTT
TRBV7-8	17	TRBJ1-5	-	-	CASSLPRRLAPGQPQHF	TGTGCCAGCAGCTTACCACGCCGACTGGCCCCGGGTCAGCCCCAGCATTTT
TRBV5-6	15	TRBJ2-7	TRBD2	-	CASSLGGGSSYEQYF	TGTGCCAGCAGCCTCGGCGGGGGGTCCTCCTACGAGCAGTACTTC
TRBV9	14	TRBJ1-1	-	-	CASSVVGQNTEAFF	TGTGCCAGCAGCGTAGTTGGACAGAACACTGAAGCTTTCTTT
TRBV2	13	TRBJ2-7	TRBD2	-	CADRLAGVDEQYF	TGTGCCGACCGCCTAGCGGGGGTGGACGAGCAGTACTTC
TRBV30	14	TRBJ1-2	-	-	CAWSPLGGGYGYTF	TGTGCCTGGAGTCCTCTTGGGGGCGGGTATGGCTACACCTTC
TRBV3-1/TRBV3-2	13	TRBJ1-1	-	-	CASSQEGITGAFF	TGTGCCAGCAGCCAAGAAGGTATAACGGGAGCTTTCTTT
TRBV19	14	TRBJ1-5	TRBD1	-	CASSIRRGGLPQHF	TGTGCCAGTAGTATTAGGAGAGGGGGCCTGCCCCAGCATTTT
TRBV7-9	15	TRBJ2-5	-	-	CASTHQDSLGETQYF	TGTGCCAGCACCCACCAGGACAGTTTGGGGGAGACCCAGTACTTC
TRBV6-2/TRBV6-3	13	TRBJ1-5	-	-	CASSYTEFQPQHF	TGTGCCAGCAGTTACACAGAATTCCAGCCCCAGCATTTT
TRBV5-1	12	TRBJ2-7	-	-	CASSSSSYEQYF	TGCGCCAGCAGCTCTAGCTCCTACGAGCAGTACTTC
TRBV3-1/TRBV3-2	16	TRBJ2-1	-	-	CASSQDLVSGGPRQFF	TGTGCCAGCAGCCAAGATTTGGTCTCGGGGGGCCCTCGGCAGTTCTTC
TRBV10-3	13	TRBJ1-4	TRBD1	-	CAIGTVNNEKLFF	TGTGCCATTGGGACAGTAAATAATGAAAAACTGTTTTTT
TRBV3-1/TRBV3-2	18	TRBJ1-2	-	-	CASSQEPPGQEPYYGYTF	TGTGCCAGCAGCCAAGAACCCCCAGGGCAGGAGCCCTACTATGGCTACACCTTC
TRBV4-3	17	TRBJ1-1	TRBD1	-	CASSQGRTGRGDTEAFF	TGCGCCAGCAGCCAAGGGCGGACAGGCAGAGGGGACACTGAAGCTTTCTTT
TRBV27	14	TRBJ1-2	TRBD1	-	CASSLGGQPYGYTF	TGTGCCAGCAGTTTAGGGGGACAGCCCTATGGCTACACCTTC
TRBV6-2/TRBV6-3	14	TRBJ1-5	-	-	CASSPWTANQPQHF	TGTGCCAGCAGTCCGTGGACAGCTAATCAGCCCCAGCATTTT
TRBV3-1/TRBV3-2	15	TRBJ1-3	-	-	CASSLAPGAGNTIYF	TGTGCCAGCAGCCTGGCCCCCGGGGCTGGAAACACCATATATTTT
TRBV18	17	TRBJ1-1	-	-	CASSPLGGARIGTEAFF	TGTGCCAGCTCACCACTAGGGGGGGCGCGAATCGGCACTGAAGCTTTCTTT
TRBV6-2/TRBV6-3	15	TRBJ2-4	TRBD1	-	CASSYLGQGTDIQYF	TGTGCCAGCAGTTACCTCGGACAGGGGACGGACATTCAGTACTTC